This TCR beta chain originates from a study of Graves' ophthalmopathy and Graves' hyperthyroidism. Study-level points and caveats: The model's prediction of ophthalmopathy progression had approximately 67% sensitivity and less than 75% specificity. Also, most clonotypes expanded in the thyroid above 0.001 frequency appeared in blood. From stable hyperthyroidism, ophthalmopathy was separated by a 13-signature model with around 90% sensitivity and around 79% specificity.

CDR3 regions of TCR beta were amplified from RNA transcripts. The first round was an RT-PCR with HTBI primers, and the second round was a multiplex PCR. TCRdb ran MiXCR on the multiplex PCR reads and lists one entry per CDR3 protein. The sample holds roughly 500,000 distinct CDR3 sequences, around 14% seen once. Trimming stripped 1 base from V and 3 bases from J, with 9 bases between. Germline V gene sequence: CDR1 LGHDT, CDR2 YNNKEL (reference sequence). The CDR3 runs 14 residues. Notes on this clonotype: Its antigen is not known.

The V call is TRBV3-1, the J call TRBJ1-2; D is possibly TRBD1 (5 bases). The TCR was taken from a young woman with Graves' ophthalmopathy. Specimen: blood. The CDR3, as DNA: TGTGCCAGCAGCCAAGCGGGGCCGGACTATGGCTACACCTTC. Encoded protein: CASSQAGPDYGYTF. Looking up the rest from reference TRBV3-1 and TRBJ1-2 gives the full variable domain: DTAVSQTPKYLVTQMGNDKSIKCEQNLGHDTMYWYKQDSKKFLKIMFSYNNKELIINETVPNRFSPKSPDKAHLNLHINSLELGDSAVYFCASSQAGPDYGYTFGSGTRLTVV.